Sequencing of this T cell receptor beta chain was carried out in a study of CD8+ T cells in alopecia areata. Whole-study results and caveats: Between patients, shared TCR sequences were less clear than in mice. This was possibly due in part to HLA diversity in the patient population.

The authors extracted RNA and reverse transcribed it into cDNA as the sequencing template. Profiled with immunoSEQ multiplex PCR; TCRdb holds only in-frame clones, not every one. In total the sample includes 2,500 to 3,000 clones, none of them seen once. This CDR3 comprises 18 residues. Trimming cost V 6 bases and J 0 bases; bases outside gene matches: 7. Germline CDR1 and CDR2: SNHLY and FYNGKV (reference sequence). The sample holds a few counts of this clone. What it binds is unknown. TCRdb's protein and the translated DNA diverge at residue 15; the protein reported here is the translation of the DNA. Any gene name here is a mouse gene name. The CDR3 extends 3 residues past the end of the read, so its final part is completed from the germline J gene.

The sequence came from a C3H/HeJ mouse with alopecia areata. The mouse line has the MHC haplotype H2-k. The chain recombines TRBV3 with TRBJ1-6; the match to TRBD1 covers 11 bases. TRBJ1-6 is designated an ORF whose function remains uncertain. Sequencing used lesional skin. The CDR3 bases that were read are TGTGCCAGCAGTATGGGGGACAGGGGGAATTCCTATAATTCGCCC. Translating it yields CASSMGDRGNSYNSP. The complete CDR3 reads CASSMGDRGNSYNSPLYF.